These T cell receptor beta chains were read from a single sample in a study of T cells in Graves' hyperthyroidism and ophthalmopathy. TCRdb redid the calling of the multiplex PCR reads with MiXCR, one entry per CDR3 protein. The table lists roughly 280,000 distinct CDR3 sequences, about 20% of them singletons, with about 60% in the top ten. Material: blood. The receptor set was obtained from a man younger than 45 with Graves' ophthalmopathy. The CDR3 runs from the conserved cysteine through the conserved F or W. D genes are given only for firm matches. Clone size is not always given. Where it is, it says once, few, many or a class for expanded clones.

TRBV11-2	many	TRBJ1-6	TRBD1	TGTGCCAGCAGCATACAGGGGGCTTATTCACCCCTCCACTTT	CASSIQGAYSPLHF
TRBV11-3	few	TRBJ2-2	NA	TGTGCCAGCAGCTTACATCATGACACCGGGGAGCTGTTTTTT	CASSLHHDTGELFF
TRBV3-1	NA	TRBJ1-1	NA	TGTGCCAGCAGCCATGACAGAATAAACACTGAAGCTTTCTTT	CASSHDRINTEAFF
TRBV20-1	many	TRBJ1-1	NA	TGCAGTGCTAGCCACTCCGCGCGGGGGTCCCTTAACACTGAAGCTTTCTTT	CSASHSARGSLNTEAFF
TRBV29-1	NA	TRBJ1-2	NA	TGCAGCGTTGAAGACCGGACAGAACGACCGCAGCACCCCTTAAACTATGGCTACACCTTC	CSVEDRTERPQHPLNYGYTF
TRBV7-9	NA	TRBJ1-1	NA	TGTGCCAGCAGCTTAGCGAGACAGCGATACACTGAAGCTTTCTTT	CASSLARQRYTEAFF
TRBV5-1	NA	TRBJ2-3	TRBD1	TGCGCCAGCGGTGAGACAGGGGGGACAGATACGCAGTATTTT	CASGETGGTDTQYF
TRBV9	NA	TRBJ2-2	TRBD2	TGTGCCAGCAGCGTACGGTCTAGCGGGAGGAACACCGGGGAGCTGTTTTTT	CASSVRSSGRNTGELFF
TRBV2	NA	TRBJ2-5	NA	TGTGCCAGCAGGACAGGGGTCGGCGGGAGTGAGACCCAGTACTTC	CASRTGVGGSETQYF
TRBV4-2	NA	TRBJ2-6	NA	TGTGCCAGCAGCCAAGATACGGGCTCTGGCGCCAACGTCCTGACTTTC	CASSQDTGSGANVLTF
TRBV24-1	NA	TRBJ2-1	TRBD1	TGTGCCACCAGTGATGTACAGGGACAGGGCTACAATGAGCAGTTCTTC	CATSDVQGQGYNEQFF
TRBV19	NA	TRBJ2-7	TRBD1	TGTGCCAGTAGTAAGGCTCACCCAGCGACGAGGGGGCAAGGCTACGAGCAGTACTTC	CASSKAHPATRGQGYEQYF
TRBV7-3	many	TRBJ1-1	NA	TGTGCCAGCAGCCGCCGGGCAGGAGGGTACACTGAAGCTTTCTTT	CASSRRAGGYTEAFF
TRBV5-6	many	TRBJ1-2	NA	TGTGCCAGCAGCTTGGTCGGGACGGGTGGCTACACCTTC	CASSLVGTGGYTF
TRBV15	NA	TRBJ2-7	NA	TGTGCCACCAGCAGGGGACCGATCTACGAGCAGTACTTC	CATSRGPIYEQYF
TRBV11-2	many	TRBJ2-3	NA	TGTGCCAGCAGCCAGAGTGTAGTCAAAGGGGATACGCAGTATTTT	CASSQSVVKGDTQYF
TRBV3-1	NA	TRBJ1-1	NA	TGTGCCAGCACCCCTCCGCCGGGACACCAGGCTTTCTTT	CASTPPPGHQAFF
TRBV20-1	few	TRBJ2-1	TRBD2	TGCAGCGTACTAGCGGGAGTCGACAGTGAGCAGTTCTTC	CSVLAGVDSEQFF
TRBV20-1	few	TRBJ1-2	NA	TGCAGTGCTAGTCCGACAGGTGTCTATGGCTACACCTTC	CSASPTGVYGYTF
TRBV20-1	few	TRBJ1-4	NA	TGCAGTGCTAGCCCTCTGGGGGCTAATGAAAAACTGTTTTTT	CSASPLGANEKLFF
TRBV2	NA	TRBJ2-7	NA	TGTGCCAGCCTAGACAGGCCCTACGAGCAGTACTTC	CASLDRPYEQYF
TRBV5-1	NA	TRBJ2-5	TRBD2	TGCGCCAGCAGCCTGACAGGGACTAGCGGAAAAAAAGAGACCCAGTACTTC	CASSLTGTSGKKETQYF
TRBV12-3/TRBV12-4	NA	TRBJ1-4	NA	TGTGCCAGCAGTCCGGCGGACACCGCGGGTGAAAAACTGTTTTTT	CASSPADTAGEKLFF
TRBV5-6	few	TRBJ1-1	NA	TGTGCCAGCAGTTTCGCCCGAGTGCAGGGTTGGAACACTGAAGCTTTCTTT	CASSFARVQGWNTEAFF
TRBV28	few	TRBJ2-7	TRBD1	TGTGCCAGCAGTATGCATGGACAGGGGAGCTCCTACGAGCAGTACTTC	CASSMHGQGSSYEQYF
TRBV2	NA	TRBJ2-5	NA	TGTGCCAGCAGTGAATTGACCGTTTACCAAGAGACCCAGTACTTC	CASSELTVYQETQYF
TRBV19	few	TRBJ1-2	NA	TGTGCCAGTAGCTCGTCCCGCGGCCTTGGCTACACCTTC	CASSSSRGLGYTF
TRBV28	many	TRBJ2-7	NA	TGTGCCAGCAGCTTAGGCGACAGCTCCTACGAGCAGTACTTC	CASSLGDSSYEQYF
TRBV19	NA	TRBJ2-5	TRBD1	TGTGCCAGTAGCGACAGGGGTAAGACCCAGTACTTC	CASSDRGKTQYF
TRBV12-3/TRBV12-4	NA	TRBJ2-7	TRBD1	TGTGCCAGCAGAGCTGAGACAGGGACACGCTACGAGCAGTACTTC	CASRAETGTRYEQYF
TRBV6-2/TRBV6-3	many	TRBJ2-3	TRBD2	TGTGCCAGCAGAGCCCATAGCGGGAGGGATGCAGATACGCAGTATTTT	CASRAHSGRDADTQYF
TRBV12-3/TRBV12-4	NA	TRBJ1-6	TRBD1	TGTGCCAGCAGTAACCTGGGACAGGACCCTAATTCACCCCTCCACTTT	CASSNLGQDPNSPLHF
TRBV7-6	few	TRBJ2-1	TRBD2	TGTGCCAGCAGCGTAGCGGGAGGGACCAATGAGCAGTTCTTC	CASSVAGGTNEQFF
TRBV6-5	few	TRBJ1-4	TRBD1	TGTGCCAGCAGTTATCGGACAGGGGGCTTTGGAACTAATGAAAAACTGTTTTTT	CASSYRTGGFGTNEKLFF
TRBV28	many	TRBJ2-1	NA	TGTGCCAGCAAAAAACACGGAGGTGTCAATGAGCAGTTCTTC	CASKKHGGVNEQFF
TRBV28	many	TRBJ1-1	NA	TGTGCCAGTCCCCCTAGCTTAAACACTGAAGCTTTCTTT	CASPPSLNTEAFF
TRBV18	many	TRBJ2-7	NA	TGTGCCAGCTCAGCCACAGGGACCTACGAGCAGTACTTC	CASSATGTYEQYF
TRBV28	NA	TRBJ1-5	NA	TGTGCCAGCACCCTTAGCGTCCAGGGTCGGCGAAATCAGCCCCAGCATTTT	CASTLSVQGRRNQPQHF
TRBV11-2	many	TRBJ2-5	TRBD2	TGTGCCAGCAGCTTTAGCGGGCTACAGGAGACCCAGTACTTC	CASSFSGLQETQYF
TRBV2	few	TRBJ1-4	NA	TGTGCCAGCATGGGGACCCATGGAAAACTGTTTTTT	CASMGTHGKLFF
TRBV27	few	TRBJ1-2	TRBD1	TGTGCCAGCAGCCAGGGGGAGGGTTACACCTTC	CASSQGEGYTF
TRBV6-1	many	TRBJ2-7	TRBD1	TGTGCCACACTAGGCCCGGGACAGGGAACCTACGAGCAGTACTTC	CATLGPGQGTYEQYF
TRBV24-1	many	TRBJ1-5	TRBD1	TGTGCCACCAGCCCCGGGACAGCTTGGGGAAATCGGCCCCAGCATTTT	CATSPGTAWGNRPQHF
TRBV11-3	NA	TRBJ2-1	NA	TGTGCCAGCAGCCAAGAACTAAGAACTGAGCAGTTCTTC	CASSQELRTEQFF
TRBV5-5	few	TRBJ1-4	NA	TGTGCCAGCACCCAAGGTCGGGCTAATGAAAAACTGTTTTTT	CASTQGRANEKLFF
TRBV28	NA	TRBJ1-5	NA	TGTACCAGCAGTTTGGGAAATCAGGGCCAGCCCCAGCATTTT	CTSSLGNQGQPQHF
TRBV3-1	NA	TRBJ2-3	NA	TGTGCCAGCAGCCAAGGCAGTTCCGACGGAGATACGCAGTATTTT	CASSQGSSDGDTQYF
TRBV20-1	NA	TRBJ1-3	NA	TGCAGTGCTGCAGGGGCTCTGGACACCATATATTTT	CSAAGALDTIYF
TRBV7-9	NA	TRBJ2-1	NA	TGTGCCAGCAGCCCCGCGGAGGGGCTAGCCCATGAGCAGTTCTTC	CASSPAEGLAHEQFF
TRBV11-3	few	TRBJ1-5	NA	TGTGCCAGCAGCTCACCGGGACTCTATCAGCCCCAGCATTTT	CASSSPGLYQPQHF
TRBV7-8	many	TRBJ2-3	TRBD2	TGTGCCAGCAGCGCGGGAGACCTAAGTGCGACAGATACGCAGTATTTT	CASSAGDLSATDTQYF
TRBV11-3	few	TRBJ2-5	TRBD2	TGTGCCAGCAGCTTTGAACTAGCGGGAGTTGAGACCCAGTACTTC	CASSFELAGVETQYF